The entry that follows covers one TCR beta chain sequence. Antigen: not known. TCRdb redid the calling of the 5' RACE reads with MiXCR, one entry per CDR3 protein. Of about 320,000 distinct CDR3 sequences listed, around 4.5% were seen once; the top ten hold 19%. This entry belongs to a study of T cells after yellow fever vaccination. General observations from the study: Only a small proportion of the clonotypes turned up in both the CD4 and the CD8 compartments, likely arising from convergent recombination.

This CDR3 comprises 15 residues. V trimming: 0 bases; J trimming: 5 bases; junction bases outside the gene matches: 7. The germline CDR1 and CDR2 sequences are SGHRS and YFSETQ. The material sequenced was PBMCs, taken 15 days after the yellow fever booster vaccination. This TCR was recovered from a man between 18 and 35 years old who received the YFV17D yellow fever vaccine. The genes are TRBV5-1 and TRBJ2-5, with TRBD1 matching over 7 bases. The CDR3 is CASSLDQTGVETQYF. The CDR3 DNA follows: TGCGCCAGCAGCTTGGATCAAACAGGGGTGGAGACCCAGTACTTC.